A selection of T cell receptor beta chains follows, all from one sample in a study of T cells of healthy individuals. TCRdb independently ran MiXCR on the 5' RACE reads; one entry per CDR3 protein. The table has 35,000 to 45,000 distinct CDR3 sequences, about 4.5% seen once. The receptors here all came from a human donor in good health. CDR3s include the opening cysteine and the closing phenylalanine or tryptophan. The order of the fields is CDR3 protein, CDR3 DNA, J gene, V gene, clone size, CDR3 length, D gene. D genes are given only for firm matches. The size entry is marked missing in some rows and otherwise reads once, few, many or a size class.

CDR3: CAISESGTSGRSSYNEQFF
DNA: TGTGCCATCAGTGAGTCGGGGACTAGCGGGAGAAGCTCCTACAATGAGCAGTTCTTC
J: TRBJ2-1
V: TRBV10-3
size: many
length: 19
D: TRBD2

CDR3: CASSLVASSQFF
DNA: TGTGCCAGCAGCTTAGTGGCCAGCTCGCAGTTCTTC
J: TRBJ2-1
V: TRBV11-2
size: many
length: 12
D: NA

CDR3: CASSHLTEGSYEQYF
DNA: TGTGCCAGCAGCCACTTGACGGAAGGATCCTACGAGCAGTACTTC
J: TRBJ2-7
V: TRBV4-2
size: many
length: 15
D: NA

CDR3: CASSRQWETQYF
DNA: TGTGCCAGTAGCAGGCAGTGGGAGACCCAGTACTTC
J: TRBJ2-5
V: TRBV11-1
size: few
length: 12
D: NA

CDR3: CSADGGASYNEQFF
DNA: TGCAGTGCTGACGGGGGGGCCTCCTACAATGAGCAGTTCTTC
J: TRBJ2-1
V: TRBV20-1
size: many
length: 14
D: TRBD2

CDR3: CSAGTSGNTGELFF
DNA: TGCAGCGCCGGGACTAGCGGAAACACCGGGGAGCTGTTTTTT
J: TRBJ2-2
V: TRBV29-1
size: few
length: 14
D: TRBD2

CDR3: CASRDRGTLNTEAFF
DNA: TGTGCCAGCAGGGACAGGGGGACTCTGAACACTGAAGCTTTCTTT
J: TRBJ1-1
V: TRBV12-3/TRBV12-4
size: few
length: 15
D: TRBD1

CDR3: CASSRNLAGVETQYF
DNA: TGTGCCAGCAGCCGGAACCTAGCGGGAGTAGAGACCCAGTACTTC
J: TRBJ2-5
V: TRBV5-4
size: NA
length: 15
D: TRBD2

CDR3: CASRDTLSSGANVLTF
DNA: TGTGCCAGCCGGGACACCCTAAGCTCTGGGGCCAACGTCCTGACTTTC
J: TRBJ2-6
V: TRBV12-3/TRBV12-4
size: many
length: 16
D: NA

CDR3: CASSDTGTRKETQYF
DNA: TGTGCCAGCAGTGATACCGGGACGAGGAAAGAGACCCAGTACTTC
J: TRBJ2-5
V: TRBV2
size: NA
length: 15
D: NA

CDR3: CASSLRLNTEAFF
DNA: TGTGCCAGCAGCTTAAGGTTGAACACTGAAGCTTTCTTT
J: TRBJ1-1
V: TRBV11-2
size: NA
length: 13
D: NA

CDR3: CASTLAGGYEQYF
DNA: TGTGCCAGCACCCTAGCGGGAGGTTACGAGCAGTACTTC
J: TRBJ2-7
V: TRBV25-1
size: few
length: 13
D: TRBD2

CDR3: CASSYSRPDYGPNQPQHF
DNA: TGTGCCAGCAGTTACTCGAGGCCCGATTACGGCCCTAATCAGCCCCAGCATTTT
J: TRBJ1-5
V: TRBV6-5
size: many
length: 18
D: NA

CDR3: CASSPQHRVSSEAFF
DNA: TGTGCCAGCAGCCCACAACACAGGGTGTCCTCTGAAGCTTTCTTT
J: TRBJ1-1
V: TRBV7-8
size: many
length: 15
D: NA

CDR3: CASSSQGATNEKLFF
DNA: TGTGCCAGCAGTTCCCAGGGTGCAACTAATGAAAAACTGTTTTTT
J: TRBJ1-4
V: TRBV12-3/TRBV12-4
size: many
length: 15
D: NA

CDR3: CASSLRDRGAGYTF
DNA: TGTGCCAGCAGTTTACGGGACAGGGGGGCTGGCTACACCTTC
J: TRBJ1-2
V: TRBV12-3/TRBV12-4
size: few
length: 14
D: TRBD1

CDR3: CASSLDGAVPDTQYF
DNA: TGTGCCAGCAGCCTCGATGGGGCTGTCCCAGATACGCAGTATTTT
J: TRBJ2-3
V: TRBV6-2/TRBV6-3
size: few
length: 15
D: NA

CDR3: CASRVGRSYEQYF
DNA: TGTGCCAGTCGTGTAGGGCGGTCCTACGAGCAGTACTTC
J: TRBJ2-7
V: TRBV2
size: few
length: 13
D: NA

CDR3: CASSEEWAGAYNEQFF
DNA: TGTGCCAGCAGTGAAGAATGGGCAGGAGCTTACAATGAGCAGTTCTTC
J: TRBJ2-1
V: TRBV2
size: many
length: 16
D: NA

CDR3: CASSFRLGGTEAFF
DNA: TGTGCCAGCAGCTTCCGCCTCGGGGGGACTGAAGCTTTCTTT
J: TRBJ1-1
V: TRBV13
size: many
length: 14
D: NA

CDR3: CASSLGSDTQYF
DNA: TGTGCCAGCAGCTTAGGTTCAGATACGCAGTATTTT
J: TRBJ2-3
V: TRBV2
size: many
length: 12
D: NA

CDR3: CASSETGTGRKTQYF
DNA: TGCGCCAGCAGCGAAACTGGTACGGGGCGCAAGACCCAGTACTTC
J: TRBJ2-5
V: TRBV4-3
size: many
length: 15
D: NA

CDR3: CASSLGRGSGSENTEAFF
DNA: TGTGCCAGCAGCTTAGGGAGGGGGTCGGGCAGCGAAAACACTGAAGCTTTCTTT
J: TRBJ1-1
V: TRBV11-2
size: many
length: 18
D: NA

CDR3: CASSSPFNQGSTEAFF
DNA: TGTGCCAGCAGCTCCCCCTTTAATCAGGGGTCCACTGAAGCTTTCTTT
J: TRBJ1-1
V: TRBV11-2
size: NA
length: 16
D: NA

CDR3: CASKVGANVLTF
DNA: TGTGCCAGCAAGGTGGGGGCCAACGTCCTGACTTTC
J: TRBJ2-6
V: TRBV12-3/TRBV12-4
size: NA
length: 12
D: NA

CDR3: CSAPGPLDSYNEQFF
DNA: TGCAGTGCGCCGGGACCGCTAGACTCCTACAATGAGCAGTTCTTC
J: TRBJ2-1
V: TRBV20-1
size: many
length: 15
D: NA

CDR3: CASSVFGGELFF
DNA: TGTGCCAGCAGTGTCTTCGGGGGGGAGCTGTTTTTT
J: TRBJ2-2
V: TRBV12-3/TRBV12-4
size: few
length: 12
D: NA

CDR3: CSASSPNEQFF
DNA: TGCAGTGCTAGTAGTCCAAATGAGCAGTTCTTC
J: TRBJ2-1
V: TRBV20-1
size: many
length: 11
D: NA

CDR3: CASKDGTIYEQYF
DNA: TGTGCCAGCAAGGACGGGACAATTTACGAGCAGTACTTC
J: TRBJ2-7
V: TRBV2
size: many
length: 13
D: NA

CDR3: CASSEYLRDSYNEQFF
DNA: TGCGCCAGCAGTGAGTATTTGCGGGACTCCTACAATGAGCAGTTCTTC
J: TRBJ2-1
V: TRBV10-2
size: many
length: 16
D: NA

CDR3: CASSFRLAPYNEQFF
DNA: TGTGCCAGCAGTTTCCGACTAGCTCCCTACAATGAGCAGTTCTTC
J: TRBJ2-1
V: TRBV7-2
size: few
length: 15
D: TRBD2

CDR3: CASRSDFGRTDTQYF
DNA: TGTGCCAGCAGGTCCGACTTTGGTCGCACAGATACGCAGTATTTT
J: TRBJ2-3
V: TRBV6-2/TRBV6-3
size: many
length: 15
D: NA

CDR3: CASSLYTGGGEQFF
DNA: TGTGCCAGCAGCTTATATACAGGGGGGGGGGAGCAGTTCTTC
J: TRBJ2-1
V: TRBV7-8
size: few
length: 14
D: NA

CDR3: CASSRGSEREAFF
DNA: TGCGCCAGCAGCCGAGGGTCTGAGCGTGAAGCTTTCTTT
J: TRBJ1-1
V: TRBV4-3
size: many
length: 13
D: NA

CDR3: CAISPTSGRSYEQYF
DNA: TGTGCCATCAGTCCAACTAGCGGGAGGTCCTACGAGCAGTACTTC
J: TRBJ2-7
V: TRBV10-3
size: many
length: 15
D: TRBD2

CDR3: CASSKSGGLNEQFF
DNA: TGTGCCAGCAGCAAATCGGGGGGCCTCAATGAGCAGTTCTTC
J: TRBJ2-1
V: TRBV3-1
size: few
length: 14
D: NA

CDR3: CASSSIYPRAGDEQFF
DNA: TGTGCCAGCAGCTCTATATACCCCAGAGCGGGAGATGAGCAGTTCTTC
J: TRBJ2-1
V: TRBV11-3
size: NA
length: 16
D: TRBD2

CDR3: CSASAGGNTDTQYF
DNA: TGCAGTGCTAGTGCCGGGGGGAACACAGATACGCAGTATTTT
J: TRBJ2-3
V: TRBV20-1
size: few
length: 14
D: TRBD2

CDR3: CASSEGGGGGGTEAFF
DNA: TGTGCCAGCAGTGAAGGTGGAGGGGGGGGCGGCACTGAAGCTTTCTTT
J: TRBJ1-1
V: TRBV6-1
size: many
length: 16
D: NA

CDR3: CSARKTSYEQYF
DNA: TGCAGTGCCAGAAAGACCTCCTACGAGCAGTACTTC
J: TRBJ2-7
V: TRBV20-1
size: few
length: 12
D: NA

CDR3: CAISELGLGQETQYF
DNA: TGTGCCATCAGTGAACTGGGGTTGGGGCAAGAGACCCAGTACTTC
J: TRBJ2-5
V: TRBV10-3
size: NA
length: 15
D: NA

CDR3: CASSQGQGQYF
DNA: TGTGCCAGCAGCCAGGGACAGGGTCAGTACTTC
J: TRBJ2-7
V: TRBV5-4
size: NA
length: 11
D: TRBD1

CDR3: CASSELLMGDIYEQYF
DNA: TGTGCCAGCAGTGAATTGTTAATGGGGGATATTTACGAGCAGTACTTC
J: TRBJ2-7
V: TRBV6-1
size: NA
length: 16
D: NA

CDR3: CASSPGLAGGTDTQYF
DNA: TGTGCCAGCAGCCCGGGACTAGCGGGGGGGACAGATACGCAGTATTTT
J: TRBJ2-3
V: TRBV7-3
size: NA
length: 16
D: TRBD2

CDR3: CASSEPGGEQFF
DNA: TGTGCCAGCAGTGAACCGGGTGGTGAGCAGTTCTTC
J: TRBJ2-1
V: TRBV2
size: many
length: 12
D: NA

CDR3: CANMQGIPSGANVLTF
DNA: TGTGCCAACATGCAGGGAATTCCTTCTGGGGCCAACGTCCTGACTTTC
J: TRBJ2-6
V: TRBV7-9
size: many
length: 16
D: NA

CDR3: CASSQGRGSYEQYF
DNA: TGCGCCAGCAGCCAAGGGAGGGGGTCCTACGAGCAGTACTTC
J: TRBJ2-7
V: TRBV4-1
size: few
length: 14
D: NA

CDR3: CASSLGQRVSSYEQYF
DNA: TGTGCCAGCAGCTTGGGTCAGCGGGTAAGCTCCTACGAGCAGTACTTC
J: TRBJ2-7
V: TRBV11-2
size: few
length: 16
D: NA

CDR3: CATSGRRETDTQYF
DNA: TGTGCCACCAGCGGCCGCCGGGAGACAGATACGCAGTATTTT
J: TRBJ2-3
V: TRBV15
size: few
length: 14
D: NA

CDR3: CASRTRQGGATAYEQYF
DNA: TGTGCCAGCAGGACCCGCCAGGGAGGAGCCACGGCCTACGAGCAGTACTTC
J: TRBJ2-7
V: TRBV21-1
size: NA
length: 17
D: NA

CDR3: CASSDRRGSGELFF
DNA: TGTGCCAGCAGCGATAGACGAGGGTCCGGGGAGCTGTTTTTT
J: TRBJ2-2
V: TRBV14
size: NA
length: 14
D: NA

CDR3: CASIHPGGEQFF
DNA: TGTGCCAGCATACACCCCGGCGGTGAGCAGTTCTTC
J: TRBJ2-1
V: TRBV5-4
size: NA
length: 12
D: NA

CDR3: CSVGKSGGAYEQYF
DNA: TGCAGCGTTGGGAAATCGGGTGGCGCCTACGAGCAGTACTTC
J: TRBJ2-7
V: TRBV29-1
size: few
length: 14
D: NA

CDR3: CASSAGQGNYGYTF
DNA: TGTGCCAGCAGCGCAGGACAGGGGAACTATGGCTACACCTTC
J: TRBJ1-2
V: TRBV2
size: NA
length: 14
D: TRBD1

CDR3: CASSLVRGPVPDTQYF
DNA: TGTGCCAGCAGCTTGGTCAGGGGCCCTGTTCCAGATACGCAGTATTTT
J: TRBJ2-3
V: TRBV7-9
size: many
length: 16
D: NA

CDR3: CASSPKGQGAANEKLFF
DNA: TGTGCCAGCAGCCCGAAGGGACAGGGGGCGGCTAATGAAAAACTGTTTTTT
J: TRBJ1-4
V: TRBV9
size: few
length: 17
D: TRBD1

CDR3: CAPGGRGLTDTQYF
DNA: TGTGCCCCTGGAGGGAGGGGGCTGACAGATACGCAGTATTTT
J: TRBJ2-3
V: TRBV5-8
size: once
length: 14
D: NA

CDR3: CASSPLSGAINIQYF
DNA: TGCGCCAGCAGCCCCCTTAGCGGGGCTATAAACATTCAGTACTTC
J: TRBJ2-4
V: TRBV4-1
size: few
length: 15
D: TRBD2